The rows below give T cell receptor beta chains drawn from one sample of a study of T cells after yellow fever vaccination. Each CDR3 protein is one row after TCRdb ran MiXCR on the 5' RACE reads. The sample has 300,000 to 400,000 distinct CDR3 sequences; about 11% are singletons. The material was CD4+ T cells sorted from PBMCs, obtained 45 days after the yellow fever booster vaccination. The receptors were sampled from a young man who received the YFV17D yellow fever vaccine. CDR3s include the opening cysteine and the closing phenylalanine or tryptophan. The D gene is left open where the match is weak. Only some rows state a clone size, as once, few, many or a class for expanded clones.

TRBV4-3,.,many,TRBJ1-5,CASSQQEDQPQHF,TGCGCCAGCAGCCAACAGGAGGATCAGCCCCAGCATTTT
TRBV6-1,.,.,TRBJ2-3,CASARVDVPTQYF,TGTGCCAGCGCCCGCGTTGACGTCCCTACGCAGTATTTT
TRBV7-9,.,many,TRBJ2-2,CASSLGFLAKNTGELFF,TGTGCCAGCAGCCTAGGGTTTCTAGCGAAAAACACCGGGGAGCTGTTTTTT
TRBV2,.,few,TRBJ1-5,CASQTVSINQPQHF,TGTGCCAGCCAGACAGTCTCAATCAATCAGCCCCAGCATTTT
TRBV7-3,.,few,TRBJ1-2,CASSPEVNYGYTF,TGTGCCAGCAGCCCGGAGGTGAACTATGGCTACACCTTC
TRBV12-3/TRBV12-4,TRBD1,.,TRBJ1-1,CASSFHRGRVDTEAFF,TGTGCCAGCAGTTTCCACAGGGGGCGAGTGGACACTGAAGCTTTCTTT
TRBV7-2,TRBD1,few,TRBJ1-3,CASRGTAGNTIYF,TGTGCCAGCAGGGGGACAGCTGGAAACACCATATATTTT
TRBV11-2,.,.,TRBJ1-1,CASSSTTVNTEAFF,TGTGCCAGCAGCTCGACTACAGTGAACACTGAAGCTTTCTTT
TRBV12-3/TRBV12-4,TRBD1,.,TRBJ1-5,CASSLGQGPPQHF,TGTGCCAGCAGTCTGGGACAGGGGCCGCCCCAGCATTTT
TRBV5-4,TRBD2,.,TRBJ2-5,CASSLAGLGQETQYF,TGTGCCAGCAGCTTGGCCGGACTAGGTCAAGAGACCCAGTACTTC